This TCR beta chain was observed in a study of Graves' ophthalmopathy and Graves' hyperthyroidism. On the study more broadly: Peripheral blood sampling occurred at initial diagnosis, before any treatment. The study, taken as a whole, reports: Also, most clonotypes expanded in the thyroid above 0.001 frequency appeared in blood.

This CDR3 has 17 amino acids. Unmatched junction bases numbered 6, after V lost 0 bases and J lost 3 bases. Germline assignment: CDR1 DFQATT and CDR2 SNEGSKA (reference sequence). Using RNA transcripts, the TCR beta CDR3 regions were amplified. First-round RT-PCR with HTBI primers preceded a second-round multiplex PCR. Via MiXCR, TCRdb re-called the multiplex PCR reads, giving one row per CDR3 protein. Among over 45,000 distinct CDR3 sequences listed, around 48% were seen once. As concerns this clonotype: Its target is unknown.

For donors with ophthalmopathy, the disease showed moderate-to-severe activity, reached CAS ≥3 and NOSPECS ≥4, and had lasted under 3 months. The source of the PBMCs was less than 12 ml of fresh peripheral blood. The material sequenced was peripheral blood. This clonotype was obtained from an adult man with Graves' ophthalmopathy. The rearrangement uses TRBV20-1 and TRBJ1-6; TRBD1 matches 9 bases. In nucleotides, the CDR3 is TGCAGTGCTAGAGATCCAGCGACAGGGGGCTATAATTCACCCCTCCACTTT. This sequence encodes CSARDPATGGYNSPLHF.